The 30 T cell receptor beta chains presented below share a single source sample, sequenced in a study of radiation and T cells in renal cell carcinoma. The time point: baseline pretreatment blood. Treatment here: 15 Gy SBRT to primary tumor, nephrectomy 4 weeks later. Only in-frame clones appear in the TCRdb table, and some are missing; sequencing was by immunoSEQ multiplex PCR. The sample yields 150,000 or so clones, 70% to 90% seen once. The sequencing used blood, collected from a patient whose treatment included radiotherapy and nephrectomy. Receptors were obtained from a woman between 50 and 59 years old with renal cell carcinoma.

The chain links TRBV7-8 to TRBJ2-5; 7 bases are shared with TRBD1. The germline CDR1 and CDR2 sequences are SGHVS and FQNEAQ. This CDR3 has 13 residues. The V gene end was trimmed by 5 bases and the J gene end by 5 bases; junction bases not matched to a gene: 5. The CDR3 bases are TGTGCCAGCAGCCAAGGGGGCGGTGAGACCCAGTACTTC. Its protein is CASSQGGGETQYF.

The genes are TRBV6-6 and TRBJ2-5; 10 nucleotides match TRBD2. Germline V gene data show CDR1 as MNHNY and CDR2 as SVGAGI (reference sequence). V was pared by 6 bases and J by 6 bases, with 10 bases of the junction left unmatched. This CDR3 has 15 residues. CDR3 bases: TGTGCCAGCAGCAGCACTAGCGGGGTCGAAAAGACCCAGTACTTC. Amino acid sequence: CASSSTSGVEKTQYF.

This chain uses TRBV7-8 with TRBJ2-3; TRBD2 agrees at 7 bases. CDR1 is SGHVS, CDR2 FQNEAQ, per germline. CDR3 length: 16 amino acids. Trimming took 2 bases from V and 1 from J; bases not matched to a gene: 6. CDR3 residues: CASSLTRGSRTDTQYF. The CDR3 bases are TGTGCCAGCAGCTTAACGCGGGGGTCACGCACAGATACGCAGTATTTT.

The chain links TRBV19 to TRBJ1-2, with 9 bases identical to TRBD1. J lost 2 bases, V lost 3 bases, and 10 bases had no gene match. CDR3 size: 17 residues. The V gene's germline CDR1 is LNHDA and CDR2 SQIVND (reference sequence). This CDR3 is CASSIRGQGINNYGYTF. The CDR3 nucleotides are TGTGCCAGTAGTATTAGAGGACAGGGGATAAACAACTATGGCTACACCTTC.

V usage is TRBV5-6 and J usage is TRBJ2-7, with unresolved D. CDR1 and CDR2 from the germline V gene are SGHDT and YYEEEE. This CDR3 region has 12 residues. Trimming pared 3 bases from V and 4 bases from J, leaving 8 bases between. The chain's CDR3 is CASSYYNYEQYF. The CDR3, as DNA: TGTGCCAGCAGCTACTATAATTACGAGCAGTACTTC.

V is TRBV6-1 and J is TRBJ1-2, with TRBD1 as a possible D gene (5 bases). Trimming took 10 bases from V and 2 from J, leaving 14 bases between them. The germline V gene encodes CDR1 MNHNS and CDR2 SASEGT. The CDR3 spans 13 residues. The CDR3 sequence: CATFVTANYGYTF. The CDR3 DNA reads TGTGCCACCTTCGTGACAGCAAACTATGGCTACACCTTC.

The chain is built from TRBV7-2 and TRBJ1-6; D not resolved. The V end lost 7 bases, the J end lost 10 bases, and 20 bases lay between the germline ends. This CDR3 is 15 amino acids long. Germline assignment: CDR1 SGHTA and CDR2 FQGNSA. The CDR3 protein is CASTAPGSIGSPLHF. Written as DNA, the CDR3 is TGTGCCAGCACCGCGCCGGGGTCAATTGGCTCACCCCTCCACTTT.

This clone showed up just a few times. V usage is TRBV11-1 and J usage is TRBJ1-4; D unclear. The CDR3 loop spans 14 amino acids. Trimming shortened V by 3 bases and J by 7 bases, and 12 bases separated the two germline ends. Per the germline V gene, CDR1 is SGHAT and CDR2 is FQDESV (reference sequence). CDR3 coding DNA: TGTGCCAGCAGCTTTTCCGGGGAACTTGAAAAACTGTTTTTT. Protein: CASSFSGELEKLFF.

The chain carries TRBV1 and TRBJ2-1; the D call in the table, TRBD1, was not verified against the DNA. TRBV1 is deemed a pseudogene. This CDR3 has 15 residues. The CDR3 reads CTSSQGGTEYNEQFF. Written as DNA, the CDR3 is TGCACCAGCAGCCAAGGAGGGACAGAGTACAATGAGCAGTTCTTC.

This chain connects TRBV5-4 to TRBJ1-3, with unresolved D. Germline V gene data show CDR1 as SGHNT and CDR2 as YYREEE (reference sequence). V lost 3 bases to trimming and J lost 0 bases, with 7 bases between them. CDR3 length equals 14 residues. The CDR3 loop is CASSWEFSGNTIYF. CDR3 DNA: TGTGCCAGCAGCTGGGAGTTCTCTGGAAACACCATATATTTT.

This clone came up once. The V and J genes are TRBV4-1 and TRBJ2-5; D remains ambiguous. This CDR3 contains 15 residues. V was shortened by 0 bases and J by 8 bases, with 16 bases between the two germline ends. Germline V gives CDR1 MGHRA, CDR2 YSYEKL. The CDR3 DNA reads TGCGCCAGCAGCCAAGATGGGAACACACTTGGAACCCAGTACTTC. This codes for CASSQDGNTLGTQYF.

The chain has TRBV4-3 and TRBJ2-3; D possibly corresponds to TRBD2 (5 bases). Trimming took 0 bases from V and 3 from J, leaving 19 bases between them. The germline gives CDR1 LGHNA, CDR2 YSLEER. The CDR3 consists of 18 residues. CDR3 amino acids: CASSQEIGDIGITDTQYF. Here the CDR3 DNA reads TGCGCCAGCAGCCAAGAAATCGGCGACATCGGGATAACAGATACGCAGTATTTT.

The CDR3 DNA reads as TGTGCCAGCAGCCCCCGGGTTTCGCTGAACACTGAAGCTTTCTTT. It specifies CASSPRVSLNTEAFF. V is TRBV7-8 and J is TRBJ1-1; D uncertain. CDR1 is SGHVS, CDR2 FQNEAQ, per germline. The CDR3 has 15 residues. Trimming took off 5 bases at V and 0 bases at J, with 13 bases between the two ends.

This chain links TRBV7-2 with TRBJ1-6, with TRBD1 matching 7 bases. CDR1 SGHTA and CDR2 FQGNSA come from the germline V gene. V trimming: 5 bases; J trimming: 4 bases; junction bases outside the gene matches: 5. CDR3 size: 15 residues. As DNA, the CDR3 is TGTGCCAGCAGCCCGACGACAGGGTATAATTCACCCCTCCACTTT. Residues: CASSPTTGYNSPLHF.

The chain is built from TRBV12-5 and TRBJ1-1, with 7 bases lining up with TRBD1. The CDR3 loop spans 15 amino acids. The junction had 8 bases not matched to a gene; V was cut back by 7 bases and J by 0 bases. Germline V CDR1 and CDR2: LGHNT, FRNRAP. The CDR3 bases are TGTGCTAGTGCAAGGGGGCTTCTCATGAACACTGAAGCTTTCTTT. Translated: CASARGLLMNTEAFF.

This chain uses TRBV27 with TRBJ2-5, with 7 bases lining up with TRBD2. With 3 bases clipped from V and 4 bases from J, the junction kept 8 bases outside the gene matches. The germline V gene encodes CDR1 MNHEY and CDR2 SMNVEV (reference sequence). The CDR3 is 15 amino acids. Here the CDR3 reads CASSFLGEGRETQYF. The CDR3 DNA reads TGTGCCAGCAGTTTCCTCGGGGAGGGGAGAGAGACCCAGTACTTC.

V usage is TRBV25-1 and J usage is TRBJ1-1, with no clear D. Germline CDR1 reads MGHDK; CDR2 reads SYGVNS. This CDR3 has 17 amino acids. V lost 2 bases and J 4 bases, leaving 20 bases between the germline ends. The CDR3 is CASSENKRDTLGTEAFF. The CDR3 region has the DNA TGTGCCAGCAGTGAAAACAAACGCGACACCCTGGGCACTGAAGCTTTCTTT.

The V call is TRBV6-5, the J call TRBJ1-1, with 9 bases matching TRBD1. Germline V lookup: CDR1 MNHEY, CDR2 SVGAGI. The V gene end was trimmed by 4 bases and the J gene end by 6 bases; junction bases not matched to a gene: 6. The CDR3 length is 14 residues. CDR3 DNA: TGTGCCAGCAGTTTCCGGGACAGGGACGCTGAAGCTTTCTTT. This translates into CASSFRDRDAEAFF.

This clone was found once. CDR3 DNA: TGTGCCACCAGCAGAGCTACTAGCGGGGGGGATTATGAGCAGTTCTTC. Amino acids: CATSRATSGGDYEQFF. The chain couples TRBV15 to TRBJ2-1, with 13 bases that match TRBD2. The germline V gene encodes CDR1 LNHNV and CDR2 YYDKDF (reference sequence). The CDR3 extends over 16 amino acids. V lost 1 base, J lost 8 bases, and 5 bases stayed unmatched.

The CDR3 DNA sequence: TGTGCCAGCAGCTTATTAGGGGTCGCAGATACGCAGTATTTT. As protein: CASSLLGVADTQYF. This sequence joins TRBV7-9 and TRBJ2-3, with D perhaps TRBD1 (5 bases). Germline CDR1 reads SEHNR; CDR2 reads FQNEAQ (reference sequence). The CDR3 extends over 14 amino acids. V lost 2 bases to trimming and J lost 4 bases, with 10 bases between them.

This rearrangement joins TRBV19 to TRBJ1-2; possible D gene TRBD1, 6 bases. Trimming left V 3 bases short and J 10 bases short, with 15 bases between. Germline lookup yields CDR1 LNHDA and CDR2 SQIVND (reference sequence). This CDR3 has 13 residues. The CDR3 region is CASSMGQFGVYTF. The CDR3 DNA reads as TGTGCCAGTAGTATGGGACAATTCGGGGTCTACACCTTC.

The gene calls are TRBV11-1 and TRBJ1-1, with a possible D match to TRBD1 (6 bases). CDR3 length equals 15 residues. Trimming cost V 5 bases and J 0 bases, with 13 bases left between them. Germline V CDR1 and CDR2: SGHAT, FQDESV (reference sequence). The CDR3 DNA sequence: TGTGCCAGCAGCCCACGGACAGCCATGAACACTGAAGCTTTCTTT. The encoded protein is CASSPRTAMNTEAFF.

The chain is built from TRBV7-9 and TRBJ2-3; 9 bases match TRBD1. Trimming took 5 bases from V and 4 from J; bases not matched to a gene: 7. Germline V gene lookup returns CDR1 SEHNR and CDR2 FQNEAQ (reference sequence). The CDR3 spans 15 residues. CDR3 residues: CASSPPTGGPDTQYF. The CDR3 DNA reads as TGTGCCAGCAGCCCCCCAACAGGGGGCCCAGATACGCAGTATTTT. Filled out from reference TRBV7-9 and TRBJ2-3, the complete variable domain reads DTGVSQNPRHKITKRGQNVTFRCDPISEHNRLYWYRQTLGQGPEFLTYFQNEAQLEKSRLLSDRFSAERPKGSFSTLEIQRTEQGDSAMYLCASSPPTGGPDTQYFGPGTRLTVL.

This clone was counted only a few times. The chain employs TRBV7-9 and TRBJ1-6, with D hard to call. CDR1 and CDR2 from the germline V gene are SEHNR and FQNEAQ (reference sequence). The V gene lost 0 bases and the J gene lost 6 bases, with 3 bases spanning the gap. This CDR3 has 13 amino acids. This CDR3 reads CASSLATNSPLHF. The CDR3 nucleotides are TGTGCCAGCAGCTTAGCCACTAATTCACCCCTCCACTTT.

The chain carries TRBV6-1 and TRBJ1-5; D remains ambiguous. This CDR3 region has 15 residues. The ends were cut back, 3 bases at V and 1 base at J, with 10 bases in the middle. Germline CDR1 is MNHNS and CDR2 is SASEGT. As DNA, the CDR3 is TGTGCCAGCAGTGATGCAGAGCTCAGCAATCAGCCCCAGCATTTT. As protein: CASSDAELSNQPQHF.

The rearrangement uses TRBV19 and TRBJ1-3; D possibly corresponds to TRBD1 (6 bases). The CDR3 totals 15 residues. Germline V gene sequence: CDR1 LNHDA, CDR2 SQIVND (reference sequence). With 5 bases removed from V and 2 bases from J, the gap between germline ends came to 13 bases. The CDR3 sequence: CASSSQGAPGNTIYF. The CDR3 nucleotides read TGTGCCAGTAGTTCACAGGGAGCACCTGGAAACACCATATATTTT.

The chain is built from TRBV5-6 and TRBJ2-7; the D is unclear. V shed 3 bases and J shed 2 bases, with 15 bases lying between them. CDR1 and CDR2 (germline): SGHDT, YYEEEE. The CDR3 is 15 amino acids. CDR3 DNA sequence: TGTGCCAGCAGCTCCTCTGTCGGCCGGGCCTACGAGCAGTACTTC. This translates into CASSSSVGRAYEQYF.

The CDR3 region is CASSNGQIAYEQYF. The CDR3 DNA reads as TGTGCCAGCAGTAATGGACAGATAGCCTACGAGCAGTACTTC. The chain carries TRBV2 and TRBJ2-7; possible D gene TRBD1, 6 bases. Looked up from germline, CDR1 is SNHLY and CDR2 is FYNNEI. Trimming stripped 5 bases from V and 2 bases from J, with 13 bases between. There are 14 residues in the CDR3.

J is TRBJ1-2 and V is TRBV12-5; D is possibly TRBD1 (5 bases). The ends were cut back, 6 bases at V and 3 bases at J, with 11 bases in the middle. The CDR3 is 13 amino acids. Germline V gene data show CDR1 as LGHNT and CDR2 as FRNRAP. The CDR3 reads CASGRDVDYGYTF. DNA for the CDR3: TGTGCTAGTGGCAGGGACGTCGACTATGGCTACACCTTC. Combining the CDR3 with reference TRBV12-5 and TRBJ1-2 gives the whole variable domain DARVTQTPRHKVTEMGQEVTMRCQPILGHNTVFWYRQTMMQGLELLAYFRNRAPLDDSGMPKDRFSAEMPDATLATLKIQPSEPRDSAVYFCASGRDVDYGYTFGSGTRLTVV.

The V gene is TRBV7-9, the J gene TRBJ2-1; possible D gene TRBD2, 6 bases. Germline values: CDR1 SEHNR, CDR2 FQNEAQ (reference sequence). V lost 2 bases and J lost 3, with 8 bases in between. The CDR3 sequence is 14 residues long. This CDR3 is CASSLPGDYNEQFF. The CDR3, as DNA: TGTGCCAGCAGCTTACCGGGGGACTACAATGAGCAGTTCTTC.